This TCR beta chain was profiled in a study of CD8 T cells in Susac syndrome. Sequencing targeted TCR beta in blood CD8+ and CD4+ T cells. Negative magnetic isolation gave CD8+ and CD4+ cells; FACS enriched CD8+ TEMRA. Points on this clonotype: Antigen specificity is unknown.

Study-level findings and limits: The study recognized that its TCR sequencing and HLA analysis covered a relatively small number of individuals.

Reverse transcription of about 0.45 to 1 ug RNA was performed with random hexamers. The amplification used immunoSEQ multiplex PCR on TCR beta CDR3; it spanned 54 Vbeta and 13 Jbeta. TCRdb re-called the immunoSEQ multiplex PCR reads with MiXCR, one entry per CDR3 protein. This table holds 250,000 to 300,000 distinct CDR3 sequences, approximately 89% found once. V was clipped by 4 bases and J by 5 bases, with 15 bases between them. Germline CDR1 SEHNR, CDR2 FQNEAQ (reference sequence). This CDR3 has 15 amino acids. The V and J genes are TRBV7-9 and TRBJ2-1; D gene uncertain. The clonotype comes from a human donor with multiple sclerosis. Sequenced input: CD8+ T cells from PBMCs. In nucleotides, the CDR3 is TGTGCCAGCAGCTCACCTCCTCACGGCCACAATGAGCAGTTCTTC. Translating it yields CASSSPPHGHNEQFF.